The 27 T cell receptor beta chains below all came from one sample that was sequenced in a study of cytomegalovirus exposure and HLA in healthy donors. The PCR made use of 60 Vbeta and 13 Jbeta primers. Only in-frame clones appear in the TCRdb table, and some are missing; sequencing was by immunoSEQ multiplex PCR. The sample has 75,000 to 95,000 clones, 60% to 80% seen once. The sample consisted of PBMCs. These receptors were collected from a man in his fifties in good health and CMV-seronegative.

This clone was seen just once. One end of the junction is discordant with germline, which a read error may explain. V usage is TRBV25-1 and J usage is TRBJ2-1; D possibly corresponds to TRBD1 (6 bases). Germline loops: CDR1 MGHDK, CDR2 SYGVNS. This CDR3 spans 12 amino acids. The CDR3 reads CASSGVQGIGVF. The DNA of the CDR3 is TGTGCCAGCAGTGGAGTACAGGGAATTGGGGTCTTC.

This chain links TRBV5-1 with TRBJ1-3; 7 bases are shared with TRBD1. The CDR3 consists of 16 residues. The V gene end was trimmed by 4 bases and the J gene end by 0 bases; junction bases not matched to a gene: 7. The germline CDR1 and CDR2 sequences are SGHRS and YFSETQ. Written as DNA, the CDR3 is TGCGCCAGCAGCCCAGGGGGGTCGAGCTCTGGAAACACCATATATTTT. Encoded protein: CASSPGGSSSGNTIYF. The full variable domain, its missing parts supplied by reference TRBV5-1 and TRBJ1-3, is KAGVTQTPRYLIKTRGQQVTLSCSPISGHRSVSWYQQTPGQGLQFLFEYFSETQRNKGNFPGRFSGRQFSNSRSEMNVSTLELGDSALYLCASSPGGSSSGNTIYFGEGSWLTVV.

The V call is TRBV5-1, the J call TRBJ2-1; 8 bases line up with TRBD2. The V gene's germline CDR1 is SGHRS and CDR2 YFSETQ. V shed 0 bases, J shed 3 bases, and the junction held 5 bases outside the gene matches. The CDR3 runs to 16 residues. Here the CDR3 reads CASSLGSGGRYNEQFF. Written as DNA, the CDR3 is TGCGCCAGCAGCTTGGGTTCGGGGGGGCGCTACAATGAGCAGTTCTTC.

V and J are TRBV15 and TRBJ2-5, with 9 bases aligning to TRBD2. The J call is uncertain, as TRBJ2-7 better fits the DNA end. There are 14 residues in the CDR3. Looked up from germline, CDR1 is LNHNV and CDR2 is YYDKDF (reference sequence). The DNA of the CDR3 is TGTGCCACCAGCAGAGATCTGCGGGGGGGCGAGCAGTACTTC. It is translated as CATSRDLRGGEQYF.

The rearrangement uses TRBV6-5 and TRBJ1-2; no clear D gene. The CDR3 is made up of 12 amino acids. V dropped 7 bases and J dropped 6 bases, with 12 bases sitting between them. Per germline, CDR1 MNHEY and CDR2 SVGAGI. CDR3 in DNA: TGTGCCAGCACCAAGGCGGGGAATGGCTACACCTTC. This translates into CASTKAGNGYTF.

The rearrangement uses TRBV5-1 and TRBJ2-5, with TRBD2 matching 12 bases. The CDR3 consists of 15 residues. Per germline, CDR1 SGHRS and CDR2 YFSETQ. V was clipped by 0 bases and J by 3 bases; unmatched bases: 0. The CDR3: CASSLGTSGEETQYF. CDR3 DNA: TGCGCCAGCAGCTTGGGGACTAGCGGGGAAGAGACCCAGTACTTC.

The chain links TRBV27 to TRBJ1-2, with 10 bases lining up with TRBD1. V shed 8 bases, J shed 4 bases, and the junction held 4 bases outside the gene matches. The germline V gene has CDR1 MNHEY and CDR2 SMNVEV (reference sequence). This CDR3 comprises 13 residues. CDR3 nucleotides: TGTGCCAGCTCCCGGGACAGGGGCTATGGCTACACCTTC. The encoded protein is CASSRDRGYGYTF.

The gene calls are TRBV7-9 and TRBJ2-7, with unresolved D. Germline loops: CDR1 SEHNR, CDR2 FQNEAQ (reference sequence). This CDR3 spans 14 amino acids. V shed 4 bases and J shed 6 bases, with 16 bases lying between them. CDR3 sequence: CASSSRPAGAEQYF. The CDR3 DNA reads TGTGCCAGCAGCTCAAGGCCCGCAGGCGCCGAGCAGTACTTC.

This chain connects TRBV19 to TRBJ1-2, with a weak D call TRBD1 (5 bases). The CDR3 spans 13 residues. Trimming removed 5 bases from V and 4 bases from J, with 11 bases in between. The germline V gene has CDR1 LNHDA and CDR2 SQIVND (reference sequence). The DNA of the CDR3 is TGTGCCAGTAGTTCTGGGGGGTCCTATGGCTACACCTTC. It codes for CASSSGGSYGYTF.

The rearrangement uses TRBV5-1 and TRBJ2-3; 8 positions match TRBD2. Germline CDR1 and CDR2: SGHRS and YFSETQ. J lost 10 bases, V lost 5 bases, and 15 bases had no gene match. The CDR3 loop spans 15 amino acids. The CDR3 here is CASRSERLAGSSQYF. The DNA for the CDR3 is TGCGCCAGCAGATCCGAGCGGCTAGCGGGCTCATCGCAGTATTTT.

The chain carries TRBV25-1 and TRBJ1-5, with D tentatively TRBD1 (5 bases). CDR1 is MGHDK, CDR2 SYGVNS, per germline. The CDR3 has 15 amino acids. The V gene lost 3 bases and the J gene lost 7 bases, with 16 bases spanning the gap. For the CDR3, the DNA is TGTGCCAGCAGTGATACGGACGGCGGGGGGCAGCCCCAGCATTTT. Its translation: CASSDTDGGGQPQHF.

CDR3 region: CASSFRTSRYEQYF. CDR3 coding DNA: TGTGCCAGCAGCTTTAGGACTAGCCGTTACGAGCAGTACTTC. J is TRBJ2-7 and V is TRBV5-4, with 8 nucleotides matching TRBD2. Trimming cost V 2 bases and J 4 bases; bases outside gene matches: 5. CDR1 SGHNT and CDR2 YYREEE come from the germline V gene (reference sequence). There are 14 residues in the CDR3.

V gene TRBV30 combines with J gene TRBJ2-2; the match to TRBD1 covers 12 bases. Looked up from germline, CDR1 is GTSNPN and CDR2 is SVGIG (reference sequence). This CDR3 region has 17 residues. The junction had 10 bases not matched to a gene; V was cut back by 1 base and J by 7 bases. CDR3 sequence (DNA): TGTGCCTGGAGTGGATTAGCGGGACAGGGGGCAGGCGGGGAGCTGTTTTTT. The encoded protein is CAWSGLAGQGAGGELFF.

This chain links TRBV4-1 with TRBJ1-3, with 8 bases aligning to TRBD1. Germline-derived CDR1 and CDR2 are MGHRA and YSYEKL. V lost 4 bases and J lost 4; bases outside the gene matches: 9. The CDR3 contains 16 residues. The CDR3 is CASSRTQGATGNTIYF. CDR3 DNA: TGCGCCAGCAGCCGGACCCAGGGGGCTACAGGAAACACCATATATTTT.

V gene TRBV12-5 combines with J gene TRBJ2-7; a possible D gene is TRBD2 (6 bases). CDR1 is LGHNT, CDR2 FRNRAP, per germline. This CDR3 is 13 amino acids long. V was shortened by 1 base and J by 7 bases, with 11 bases between the two germline ends. The CDR3 nucleotides are TGTGCTAGTGGTTTGGGAGGGGCGGGGGAGCAGTACTTC. This translates into CASGLGGAGEQYF.

J is TRBJ2-7 and V is TRBV2; tentative D call: TRBD1 (6 bases). V gave up 9 bases and J gave up 0 bases, with 15 bases separating them. Per the germline V gene, CDR1 is SNHLY and CDR2 is FYNNEI. The CDR3 sequence is 14 residues long. The CDR3 reads CASKGGGSSYEQYF. CDR3 DNA: TGTGCCAGTAAAGGGGGTGGCAGCTCCTACGAGCAGTACTTC.

This chain links TRBV27 with TRBJ1-5, with TRBD1 matching 8 bases. V lost 3 bases, J lost 4 bases, and 14 bases stayed unmatched. Germline loops: CDR1 MNHEY, CDR2 SMNVEV (reference sequence). This CDR3 has 18 residues. CDR3 in DNA: TGTGCCAGCAGTTTGGGAAGAGGGCAGGGGGCTGGGAATCAGCCCCAGCATTTT. Its protein is CASSLGRGQGAGNQPQHF.

This clone was recorded a few times. This chain joins TRBV29-1 and TRBJ1-1, with D possibly being TRBD1 (5 bases). Germline lookup yields CDR1 SQVTM and CDR2 ANQGSEA. The CDR3 is made up of 13 amino acids. The V gene lost 1 base and the J gene lost 2 bases, with 8 bases spanning the gap. CDR3: CSVEGQRNTEAFF. The CDR3 DNA is TGCAGCGTTGAAGGACAGAGAAACACTGAAGCTTTCTTT.

This clone occurred once. This chain joins TRBV7-9 and TRBJ1-4; 9 nucleotides align to TRBD1. The trim removed 1 base at V and 8 bases at J, leaving 5 bases unmatched. The CDR3 has 15 residues. CDR1 is SEHNR, CDR2 FQNEAQ, per germline (reference sequence). The CDR3 region has the DNA TGTGCCAGCAGCTTAGGGGACAGGGAAGAGGAAAAACTGTTTTTT. This gives the protein CASSLGDREEEKLFF.

V usage is TRBV6-1 and J usage is TRBJ1-2; no definite D call. Per germline, CDR1 MNHNS and CDR2 SASEGT. V was pared by 6 bases and J by 6 bases, with 14 bases between. CDR3 size: 13 residues. CDR3 in amino acids: CASSLGGEDGYTF. CDR3 DNA: TGTGCCAGCAGCTTGGGTGGGGAGGATGGCTACACCTTC.

The chain joins TRBV9 to TRBJ1-2; 7 positions match TRBD1. The V gene end was trimmed by 3 bases and the J gene end by 8 bases; junction bases not matched to a gene: 13. CDR1 is SGDLS, CDR2 YYNGEE, per germline. The CDR3 spans 15 residues. The CDR3 region has the DNA TGTGCCAGCAGCGGGGAGGACAGGCCCGTCTTCGGCTACACCTTC. It specifies CASSGEDRPVFGYTF.

The chain joins TRBV19 to TRBJ1-2; a weak D match, TRBD1 (6 bases). V dropped 0 bases and J dropped 2 bases, with 13 bases sitting between them. The germline CDR1 and CDR2 sequences are LNHDA and SQIVND (reference sequence). This CDR3 comprises 16 residues. CDR3: CASSIDTQGKNYGYTF. CDR3 in DNA: TGTGCCAGTAGTATAGATACCCAGGGGAAGAACTATGGCTACACCTTC.

This chain connects TRBV6-4 to TRBJ1-5; D perhaps matches TRBD1 (5 bases). Per germline, CDR1 MRHNA and CDR2 SNTAGT. The CDR3 is 12 residues long. The CDR3 DNA reads as TGTGTCTTTGAACAGGACAATCAGCCCCAGCATTTT. Amino acids: CVFEQDNQPQHF.

CDR3 in amino acids: CASSPRDYRNIQYF. The CDR3 DNA follows: TGCGCCAGCAGCCCTCGGGACTACCGAAACATTCAGTACTTC. This chain links TRBV4-1 with TRBJ2-4, with 7 bases lining up with TRBD2. The CDR3 loop spans 14 amino acids. CDR1 is MGHRA and CDR2 is YSYEKL in the germline V gene. Germline trimming cut 4 bases from V and 6 bases from J; bases unmatched to any gene: 6.

V gene TRBV18 combines with J gene TRBJ2-7; D might be TRBD1 (5 bases). CDR1 and CDR2 from the germline V gene are KGHSH and LQKENI. The CDR3 loop spans 14 amino acids. The V gene lost 6 bases and the J gene lost 5 bases, with 17 bases spanning the gap. The CDR3 spells CASSTPGQGHEQYF. DNA for the CDR3: TGTGCCAGCTCCACTCCCGGACAAGGCCACGAGCAGTACTTC.

The chain employs TRBV14 and TRBJ2-7; TRBD2 aligns across 13 bases. This CDR3 has 15 amino acids. The V gene end was trimmed by 5 bases and the J gene end by 2 bases; junction bases not matched to a gene: 3. The germline CDR1 and CDR2 sequences are SGHDN and FVKESK. The CDR3 here is CASSDTSGGAYEQYF. The CDR3 DNA sequence: TGTGCCAGCAGCGATACTAGCGGGGGGGCCTACGAGCAGTACTTC.

The rearrangement joins TRBV15 to TRBJ1-6; D is uncertain. Trimming shortened V by 3 bases and J by 11 bases, and 17 bases separated the two germline ends. This CDR3 has 15 amino acids. Germline loops: CDR1 LNHNV, CDR2 YYDKDF (reference sequence). CDR3 DNA: TGTGCCACCAGCAGGGTGTCTCAGAGCGGAGCACCCCTCCACTTT. Residues: CATSRVSQSGAPLHF.